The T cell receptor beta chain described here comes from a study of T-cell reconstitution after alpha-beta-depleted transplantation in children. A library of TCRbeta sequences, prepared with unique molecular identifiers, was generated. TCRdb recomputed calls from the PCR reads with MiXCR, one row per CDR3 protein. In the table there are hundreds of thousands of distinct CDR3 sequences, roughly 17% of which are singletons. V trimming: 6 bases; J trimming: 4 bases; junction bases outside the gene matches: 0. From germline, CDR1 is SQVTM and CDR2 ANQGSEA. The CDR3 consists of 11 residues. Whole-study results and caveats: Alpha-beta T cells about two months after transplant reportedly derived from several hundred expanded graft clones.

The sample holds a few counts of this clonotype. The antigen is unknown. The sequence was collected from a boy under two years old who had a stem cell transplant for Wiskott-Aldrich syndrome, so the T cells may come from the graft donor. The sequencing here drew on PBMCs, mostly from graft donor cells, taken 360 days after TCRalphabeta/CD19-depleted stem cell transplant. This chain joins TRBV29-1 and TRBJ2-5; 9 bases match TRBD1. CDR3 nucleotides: TGCAGCGTACAGGGGGCAGAGACCCAGTACTTC. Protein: CSVQGAETQYF.